This T cell receptor (beta chain) was sequenced for a study of cytomegalovirus exposure and HLA in healthy donors. Remarks on this clone: Its antigen is still unknown.

V was pared by 6 bases and J by 4 bases, with 15 bases of the junction left unmatched. The CDR3 length is 17 residues. Per germline, CDR1 MDHEN and CDR2 SYDVKM. Study-wide findings and caveats: According to a later analysis, TCR clusters from the first cohort tended to co-occur in the 120 or so validation repertoires.

The assay was immunoSEQ multiplex PCR, and TCRdb's table has in-frame clones only and misses some. The sample includes about 180,000 clones, approximately 81% seen only once; the top ten take roughly 15%. The clonotype originates from a man younger than 30 in good health and CMV-seropositive. The V call is TRBV28, the J call TRBJ2-7, with 10 bases that match TRBD1. Material for sequencing was PBMCs. The DNA for the CDR3 is TGTGCCAGCAGCCCAAACCCACGGGACAGGGGAAAATACGAGCAGTACTTC. Encoded protein: CASSPNPRDRGKYEQYF.